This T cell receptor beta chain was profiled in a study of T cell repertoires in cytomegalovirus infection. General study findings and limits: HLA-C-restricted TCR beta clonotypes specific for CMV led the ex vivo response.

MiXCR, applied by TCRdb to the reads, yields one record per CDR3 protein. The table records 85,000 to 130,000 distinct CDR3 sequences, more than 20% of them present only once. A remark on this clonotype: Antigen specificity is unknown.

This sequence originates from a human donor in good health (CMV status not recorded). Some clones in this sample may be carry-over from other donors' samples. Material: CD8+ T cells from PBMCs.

The CDR3 loop reads CASSVAGTGGYEQYF. The CDR3 DNA is TGTGCCAGCAGCGTAGCCGGGACAGGGGGGTACGAGCAGTACTTC. The genes are TRBV9 and TRBJ2-7, with 11 bases identical to TRBD1. V gave up 0 bases and J gave up 4 bases; unmatched junction bases: 3. Germline-derived CDR1 and CDR2 are SGDLS and YYNGEE. The CDR3 sequence is 15 residues long.